This T cell receptor (beta chain) is drawn from a study of CD8 T cells in Susac syndrome. The study sequenced TCR beta in blood CD8+ and CD4+ T cells. The J segment lost 2 bases and the V segment lost 6 bases, leaving 5 bases of the junction unmatched. CDR3 length: 13 residues. CDR1 and CDR2 from the germline V gene are DFQATT and SNEGSKA (reference sequence). The table lists this clonotype with a count of one. Random hexamers primed reverse transcription of about 0.45 to 1 ug RNA. Coverage of TCR beta CDR3 amplification by immunoSEQ multiplex PCR extended to 54 Vbeta and 13 Jbeta. TCRdb re-called the immunoSEQ multiplex PCR reads with MiXCR, one entry per CDR3 protein. The table shows roughly 190,000 distinct CDR3 sequences, with under 95% occurring only once.

V gene TRBV20-1 combines with J gene TRBJ2-5, with 8 bases matching TRBD2. Sequencing used CD4+ T cells from PBMCs. The clonotype comes from a human donor in good health. The CDR3 spells CSATGTRQETQYF. In DNA, the CDR3 is TGCAGTGCCACAGGGACTAGACAAGAGACCCAGTACTTC.